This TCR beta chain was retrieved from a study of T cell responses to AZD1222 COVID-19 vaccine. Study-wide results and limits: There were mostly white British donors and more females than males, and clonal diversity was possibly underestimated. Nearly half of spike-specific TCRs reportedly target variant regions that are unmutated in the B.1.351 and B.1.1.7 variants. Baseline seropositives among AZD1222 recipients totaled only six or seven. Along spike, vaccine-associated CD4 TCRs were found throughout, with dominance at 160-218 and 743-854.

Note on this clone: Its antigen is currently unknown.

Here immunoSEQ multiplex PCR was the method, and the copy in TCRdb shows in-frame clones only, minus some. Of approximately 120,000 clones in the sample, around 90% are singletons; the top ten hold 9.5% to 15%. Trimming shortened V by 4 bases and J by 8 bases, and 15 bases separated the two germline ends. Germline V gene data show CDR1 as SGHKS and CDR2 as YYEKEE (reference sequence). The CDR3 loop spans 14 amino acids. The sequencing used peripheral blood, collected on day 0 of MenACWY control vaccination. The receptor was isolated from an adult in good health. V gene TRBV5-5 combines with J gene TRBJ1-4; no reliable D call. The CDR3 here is CASSLLAGGEKLFF. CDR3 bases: TGTGCCAGCAGCCTCCTCGCGGGCGGCGAAAAACTGTTTTTT.